This TCR beta chain appears in the sequencing data of a study of shared clonotypes between healthy human individuals. V shed 0 bases and J 7 bases; nucleotides not matched to a gene: 5. The CDR3 totals 14 residues. Germline V CDR1 and CDR2: ENHRY, SYGVKD. The authors ran the assay at deep level. Generated by immunoSEQ multiplex PCR, the TCRdb table keeps only in-frame clones and is missing some. The table has more than 1,200,000 clones, 98% seen once. The V gene is TRBV10-3, the J gene TRBJ1-2; TRBD1 agrees at 7 bases. The sequence was obtained from a man aged 25-40 years in good health. Sequenced input: naive CD4+ T cells sorted from blood. Subset given: CD45RA+ positively selected. CDR3: CAISESKGAAGYTF. CDR3 DNA: TGTGCCATCAGTGAGTCCAAGGGGGCCGCTGGCTACACCTTC.